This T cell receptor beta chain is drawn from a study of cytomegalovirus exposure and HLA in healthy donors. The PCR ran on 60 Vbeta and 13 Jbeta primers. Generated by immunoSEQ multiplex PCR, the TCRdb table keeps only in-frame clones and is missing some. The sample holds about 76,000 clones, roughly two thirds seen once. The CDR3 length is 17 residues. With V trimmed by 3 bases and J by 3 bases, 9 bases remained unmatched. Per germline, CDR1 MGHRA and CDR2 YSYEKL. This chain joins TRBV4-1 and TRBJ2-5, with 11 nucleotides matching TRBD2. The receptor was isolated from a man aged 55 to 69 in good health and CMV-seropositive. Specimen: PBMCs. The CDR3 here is CASSHSGGGNLEETQYF. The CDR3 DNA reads TGCGCCAGCAGCCATAGCGGGGGGGGTAATCTAGAAGAGACCCAGTACTTC.